These T cell receptor beta chains were read from a single sample in a study of early T cells in non-severe SARS-CoV-2 infection. TCRdb called the 5' RACE reads again in MiXCR, with one record for every CDR3 protein. This table has under 95,000 distinct CDR3 sequences, about 15% appearing once. Sequencing was done on a sample of whole blood. These receptors all come from an adult who was a healthcare worker with PCR-confirmed SARS-CoV-2 infection or an uninfected control (not recorded which). Each CDR3 is given with its conserved first and last residue. D genes are given only for firm matches. Some rows have no size entry. The others give once, few or many, or a class for an expanded clone.

abundance: NA; v_gene: TRBV6-2/TRBV6-3; d_gene: NA; j_gene: TRBJ2-7; CDR3aa: CASSSYRVGEQYF; CDR3nt: TGTGCCAGCAGTTCCTACAGGGTCGGAGAGCAGTACTTC
abundance: many; v_gene: TRBV28; d_gene: NA; j_gene: TRBJ1-1; CDR3aa: CASSRDGTNTEAFF; CDR3nt: TGTGCCAGCAGTAGGGACGGTACCAACACTGAAGCTTTCTTT
abundance: few; v_gene: TRBV10-3; d_gene: NA; j_gene: TRBJ2-6; CDR3aa: CAIREYTGANVLTF; CDR3nt: TGTGCCATCAGGGAATATACTGGGGCCAACGTCCTGACTTTC
abundance: few; v_gene: TRBV5-1; d_gene: NA; j_gene: TRBJ2-6; CDR3aa: CASGSQQGSYPGANVLTF; CDR3nt: TGCGCCAGTGGCTCTCAACAGGGATCCTATCCTGGGGCCAACGTCCTGACTTTC
abundance: few; v_gene: TRBV7-9; d_gene: NA; j_gene: TRBJ2-3; CDR3aa: CASSRGADTQYF; CDR3nt: TGTGCCAGCAGCCGAGGTGCCGATACGCAGTATTTT
abundance: few; v_gene: TRBV28; d_gene: NA; j_gene: TRBJ2-1; CDR3aa: CASKVGQYNEQFF; CDR3nt: TGTGCCAGCAAGGTCGGCCAATACAATGAGCAGTTCTTC
abundance: NA; v_gene: TRBV4-1; d_gene: TRBD2; j_gene: TRBJ2-5; CDR3aa: CASSQDLRDYFGETQYF; CDR3nt: TGCGCCAGCAGCCAAGATCTGCGGGACTACTTCGGGGAGACCCAGTACTTC
abundance: few; v_gene: TRBV5-1; d_gene: TRBD1; j_gene: TRBJ2-7; CDR3aa: CASSLRQGPYEQYF; CDR3nt: TGCGCCAGCAGCCTGCGACAGGGGCCCTACGAGCAGTACTTC
abundance: NA; v_gene: TRBV7-6; d_gene: TRBD2; j_gene: TRBJ2-2; CDR3aa: CASSLSGGNTGELFF; CDR3nt: TGTGCCAGCAGCCTTAGCGGGGGGAACACCGGGGAGCTGTTTTTT
abundance: NA; v_gene: TRBV6-1; d_gene: NA; j_gene: TRBJ2-5; CDR3aa: CASSEALVVAGQETQYF; CDR3nt: TGTGCCAGCAGTGAAGCCCTTGTCGTAGCCGGTCAAGAGACCCAGTACTTC
abundance: many; v_gene: TRBV6-1; d_gene: NA; j_gene: TRBJ2-1; CDR3aa: CASSEAVGNEQFF; CDR3nt: TGTGCCAGCAGTGAAGCGGTAGGCAATGAGCAGTTCTTC
abundance: few; v_gene: TRBV7-9; d_gene: TRBD2; j_gene: TRBJ2-3; CDR3aa: CASSSTSGSSADTQYF; CDR3nt: TGTGCCAGCAGCTCGACTAGCGGGAGTAGTGCAGATACGCAGTATTTT
abundance: many; v_gene: TRBV5-5; d_gene: NA; j_gene: TRBJ2-1; CDR3aa: CASSSPGLNHEQFF; CDR3nt: TGTGCCAGCAGCTCACCGGGACTGAACCATGAGCAGTTCTTC
abundance: NA; v_gene: TRBV9; d_gene: NA; j_gene: TRBJ2-1; CDR3aa: CASSVPNNEQFF; CDR3nt: TGTGCCAGCAGCGTTCCGAACAATGAGCAGTTCTTC
abundance: NA; v_gene: TRBV5-6; d_gene: NA; j_gene: TRBJ2-1; CDR3aa: CASSLRAEQFF; CDR3nt: TGTGCCAGCAGCTTAAGGGCCGAGCAGTTCTTC
abundance: few; v_gene: TRBV5-1; d_gene: NA; j_gene: TRBJ2-7; CDR3aa: CASSYDLYEQYF; CDR3nt: TGCGCCAGCAGCTATGACCTCTACGAGCAGTACTTC
abundance: NA; v_gene: TRBV19; d_gene: TRBD2; j_gene: TRBJ2-2; CDR3aa: CASRETSGTINTGELFF; CDR3nt: TGTGCCAGTAGAGAGACTAGCGGGACGATAAACACCGGGGAGCTGTTTTTT
abundance: NA; v_gene: TRBV12-3/TRBV12-4; d_gene: NA; j_gene: TRBJ2-7; CDR3aa: CASSPGRRTYEQYF; CDR3nt: TGTGCCAGCAGCCCGGGGCGGAGAACCTACGAGCAGTACTTC
abundance: many; v_gene: TRBV12-3/TRBV12-4; d_gene: NA; j_gene: TRBJ2-1; CDR3aa: CASSLRGGRSGNEQFF; CDR3nt: TGTGCCAGCAGTTTAAGGGGCGGGCGGTCCGGGAATGAGCAGTTCTTC
abundance: few; v_gene: TRBV19; d_gene: TRBD2; j_gene: TRBJ2-3; CDR3aa: CASSIGTSPDTQYF; CDR3nt: TGTGCCAGTAGTATAGGGACTAGCCCAGATACGCAGTATTTT
abundance: NA; v_gene: TRBV20-1; d_gene: NA; j_gene: TRBJ1-1; CDR3aa: CSAMAHMNTEAFF; CDR3nt: TGCAGTGCTATGGCCCACATGAACACTGAAGCTTTCTTT
abundance: few; v_gene: TRBV5-1; d_gene: TRBD2; j_gene: TRBJ2-3; CDR3aa: CASRESVAGSSDTQYF; CDR3nt: TGCGCCAGCAGGGAATCCGTAGCGGGAAGTTCAGATACGCAGTATTTT
abundance: many; v_gene: TRBV20-1; d_gene: NA; j_gene: TRBJ2-2; CDR3aa: CSQESPGENEDGGELFF; CDR3nt: TGCAGTCAAGAGAGTCCGGGGGAAAACGAAGATGGCGGGGAGCTGTTTTTT
abundance: NA; v_gene: TRBV7-3; d_gene: NA; j_gene: TRBJ1-1; CDR3aa: CASSLTGSRDTEAFF; CDR3nt: TGTGCCAGCAGCCTGACAGGCTCGAGAGACACTGAAGCTTTCTTT
abundance: NA; v_gene: TRBV20-1; d_gene: NA; j_gene: TRBJ1-5; CDR3aa: CSATPENKDQPQHF; CDR3nt: TGCAGTGCGACCCCGGAAAATAAGGATCAGCCCCAGCATTTT